The 15 T cell receptor beta chains given below trace back to one sample, sequenced in a study of T-cell memory formation after mild COVID-19. TCRdb processed the 5' RACE reads anew with MiXCR; each CDR3 protein has one entry. This table holds around 320,000 distinct CDR3 sequences, just under 20% found once. Sequenced sample: PBMCs or a T cell subset sorted from them (not recorded which). Every receptor here comes from a man aged 18 to 35 who had mild COVID-19 (a few samples of this study predate the infection). Cell type and time point are not known.

This clonotype turned up a few times. The gene calls are TRBV18 and TRBJ1-5; weak D call: TRBD1 (5 bases). The CDR3 consists of 14 residues. The V gene's germline CDR1 is KGHSH and CDR2 LQKENI. Trimming cost V 2 bases and J 5 bases, with 10 bases left between them. CDR3 nucleotide sequence: TGTGCCAGCTCACCAATGGGCAGGGATCAGCCCCAGCATTTT. Translation gives CASSPMGRDQPQHF.

This clonotype was counted only a few times. The rearrangement joins TRBV3-1 to TRBJ1-1, with a weak D call TRBD1 (5 bases). The V and J ends lost 2 bases and 7 bases respectively, with 11 bases between them. The germline V gene encodes CDR1 LGHDT and CDR2 YNNKEL (reference sequence). This CDR3 contains 13 residues. CDR3 region: CASSQWRGSEAFF. The CDR3 nucleotides are TGTGCCAGCAGCCAATGGAGGGGAAGTGAAGCTTTCTTT.

This clonotype was seen a handful of times. V gene TRBV5-1 combines with J gene TRBJ1-1; TRBD1 might be the D (5 bases). This CDR3 region has 14 residues. From germline, CDR1 is SGHRS and CDR2 YFSETQ. V lost 4 bases and J 5 bases, leaving 15 bases between the germline ends. CDR3 region: CASSRQGGETEAFF. The CDR3 DNA is TGCGCCAGCAGCCGTCAGGGAGGCGAAACTGAAGCTTTCTTT.

The V gene is TRBV6-5, the J gene TRBJ1-2; D remains ambiguous. Trimming stripped 2 bases from V and 5 bases from J, with 9 bases between. The germline V gene has CDR1 MNHEY and CDR2 SVGAGI. CDR3 length: 13 residues. CDR3 coding DNA: TGTGCCAGCAGTTACACCGAGGGTTATGGCTACACCTTC. It encodes CASSYTEGYGYTF.

The CDR3 DNA reads as TGTGCCATACTGGGGCTCACGGGGACCGGGGAGCTGTTTTTT. It encodes CAILGLTGTGELFF. The J gene is TRBJ2-2, the V gene TRBV28; D is possibly TRBD1 or TRBD2 (5 bases each). In germline, CDR1 is MDHEN, CDR2 SYDVKM. The CDR3 totals 14 residues. Trimming stripped 10 bases from V and 5 bases from J, with 17 bases between.

This clonotype showed up just a few times. The chain employs TRBV20-1 and TRBJ2-3; 8 positions match TRBD2. This CDR3 has 15 residues. Unmatched junction bases numbered 6, after V lost 4 bases and J lost 0 bases. The V gene's germline CDR1 is DFQATT and CDR2 SNEGSKA (reference sequence). CDR3 nucleotide sequence: TGCAGTGCTATTGACCAGCGGGGGAGCACAGATACGCAGTATTTT. This codes for CSAIDQRGSTDTQYF.

This sequence joins TRBV2 and TRBJ1-2, with D perhaps TRBD1 (5 bases). Trimming removed 6 bases at V and 4 bases at J, with 12 bases between. The CDR3 loop spans 13 amino acids. Germline-derived CDR1 and CDR2 are SNHLY and FYNNEI. Here the CDR3 DNA reads TGTGCCAGCAGACAGGAGGGACGCTATGGCTACACCTTC. Its translation is CASRQEGRYGYTF.

This chain links TRBV6-1 with TRBJ1-1; TRBD1 is a possible D gene (6 bases). CDR1 is MNHNS, CDR2 SASEGT, per germline. The CDR3 is made up of 15 amino acids. V lost 1 base to trimming and J lost 1 base, with 10 bases between them. As DNA, the CDR3 is TGTGCCAGCAGTGAAGTTAGGACAGCGAACACTGAAGCTTTCTTT. Protein product: CASSEVRTANTEAFF.

Here the CDR3 DNA reads TGTGCCAGCGGAGTGGGACAGCGACCCTACGAGCAGTACTTC. Its translation is CASGVGQRPYEQYF. The chain combines TRBV19 with TRBJ2-7; 7 bases match TRBD1. Looked up from germline, CDR1 is LNHDA and CDR2 is SQIVND (reference sequence). The CDR3 is made up of 14 amino acids. V was pared by 9 bases and J by 2 bases, with 10 bases of the junction left unmatched.

This clonotype was found many times. The V call is TRBV7-2, the J call TRBJ2-3; no firm D call. V was pared by 4 bases and J by 2 bases, with 16 bases between. There are 16 residues in the CDR3. Germline loops: CDR1 SGHTA, CDR2 FQGNSA. CDR3 amino acids: CASSSSGGFVTDTQYF. The CDR3 DNA is TGTGCCAGCAGCTCAAGTGGTGGGTTTGTCACAGATACGCAGTATTTT.

This clonotype was observed a few times. V and J are TRBV7-9 and TRBJ2-1; TRBD2 aligns across 7 bases. The V gene's germline CDR1 is SEHNR and CDR2 FQNEAQ (reference sequence). CDR3 length equals 17 residues. The J segment lost 0 bases and the V segment lost 5 bases, leaving 10 bases of the junction unmatched. The CDR3 region has the DNA TGTGCCAGCAGCCTCAACTCTAGCGGAAGCTCCTACAATGAGCAGTTCTTC. This gives the protein CASSLNSSGSSYNEQFF.

This CDR3 is CASSQAEGTTLWGANVLTF. The CDR3 DNA is TGTGCCAGCAGCCAAGCTGAGGGAACTACCCTTTGGGGGGCCAACGTCCTGACTTTC. The V gene is TRBV4-2, the J gene TRBJ2-6; a weak D match, TRBD2 (5 bases). The germline V gene encodes CDR1 LGHNA and CDR2 YNFKEQ. The length of the CDR3 is 19 residues. V gave up 1 base and J gave up 4 bases, with 20 bases separating them.

There are many counts of this clonotype. The V call is TRBV5-1, the J call TRBJ1-3, with D possibly being TRBD1 (5 bases). This CDR3 is 15 amino acids long. Germline-derived CDR1 and CDR2 are SGHRS and YFSETQ. Trimming removed 4 bases at V and 0 bases at J, with 11 bases between. Here the CDR3 DNA reads TGCGCCAGCAGCGAGGGGTTATACTCTGGAAACACCATATATTTT. Residues: CASSEGLYSGNTIYF.

J is TRBJ1-6 and V is TRBV7-9; D is undetermined. Trimming removed 3 bases at V and 14 bases at J, with 11 bases between. The germline V gene encodes CDR1 SEHNR and CDR2 FQNEAQ (reference sequence). The CDR3 covers 12 residues. CDR3 protein: CASSFDAGALHF. CDR3 sequence (DNA): TGTGCCAGCAGCTTCGACGCCGGGGCCCTCCACTTT.

This clonotype has a handful of counts. This chain links TRBV15 with TRBJ1-1; the D is unclear. CDR1 is LNHNV, CDR2 YYDKDF, per germline (reference sequence). The CDR3 runs 12 residues. The V end was cut by 3 bases, the J end by 8 bases, with 10 bases between. The CDR3: CATSRSHQEAFF. The CDR3 DNA reads TGTGCCACCAGCAGGTCACACCAGGAAGCTTTCTTT.